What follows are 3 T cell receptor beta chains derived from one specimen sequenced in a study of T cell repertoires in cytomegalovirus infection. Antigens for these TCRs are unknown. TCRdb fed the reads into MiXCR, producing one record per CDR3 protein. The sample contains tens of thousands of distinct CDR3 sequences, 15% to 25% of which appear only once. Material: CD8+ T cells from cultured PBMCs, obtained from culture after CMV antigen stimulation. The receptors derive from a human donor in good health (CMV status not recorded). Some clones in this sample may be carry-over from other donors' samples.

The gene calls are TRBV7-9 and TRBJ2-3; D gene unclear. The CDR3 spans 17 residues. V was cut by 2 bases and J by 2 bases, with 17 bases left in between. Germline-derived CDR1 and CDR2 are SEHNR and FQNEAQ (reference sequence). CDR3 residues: CASSLFPLQSPTDTQYF. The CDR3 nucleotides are TGTGCCAGCAGCTTATTCCCCCTTCAATCACCCACAGATACGCAGTATTTT.

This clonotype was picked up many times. CDR3 DNA: TGTGCCAGCAGTACAAAATCCTACGAGCAGTACTTC. This translates into CASSTKSYEQYF. The genes are TRBV6-1 and TRBJ2-7; D remains unclear. Per the germline V gene, CDR1 is MNHNS and CDR2 is SASEGT. V gave up 5 bases and J gave up 1 base, with 6 bases separating them. This CDR3 is built from 12 residues.

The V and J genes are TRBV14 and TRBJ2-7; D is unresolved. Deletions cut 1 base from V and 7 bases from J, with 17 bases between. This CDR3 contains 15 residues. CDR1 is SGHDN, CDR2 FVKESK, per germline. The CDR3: CASSQGYGLHREQYF. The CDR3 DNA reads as TGTGCCAGCAGCCAAGGATACGGTTTGCATCGGGAGCAGTACTTC. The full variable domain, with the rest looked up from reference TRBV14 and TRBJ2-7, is EAGVTQFPSHSVIEKGQTVTLRCDPISGHDNLYWYRRVMGKEIKFLLHFVKESKQDESGMPNNRFLAERTGGTYSTLKVQPAELEDSGVYFCASSQGYGLHREQYFGPGTRLTVT.